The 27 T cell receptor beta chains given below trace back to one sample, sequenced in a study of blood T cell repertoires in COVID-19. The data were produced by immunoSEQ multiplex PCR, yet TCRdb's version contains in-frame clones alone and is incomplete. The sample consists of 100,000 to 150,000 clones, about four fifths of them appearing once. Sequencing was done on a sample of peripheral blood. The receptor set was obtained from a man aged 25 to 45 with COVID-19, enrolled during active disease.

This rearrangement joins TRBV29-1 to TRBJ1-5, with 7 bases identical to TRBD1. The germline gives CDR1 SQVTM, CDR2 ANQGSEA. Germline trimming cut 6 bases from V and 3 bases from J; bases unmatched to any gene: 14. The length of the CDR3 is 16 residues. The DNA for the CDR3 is TGCAGCGTCCAAAGGGACAGTCCGCCTTTCAATCAGCCCCAGCATTTT. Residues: CSVQRDSPPFNQPQHF.

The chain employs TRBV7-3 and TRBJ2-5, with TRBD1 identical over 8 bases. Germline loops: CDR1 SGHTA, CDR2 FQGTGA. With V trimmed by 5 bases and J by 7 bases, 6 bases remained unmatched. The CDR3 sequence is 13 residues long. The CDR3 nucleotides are TGTGCCAGCAGCGGGGACAGGTCGGGGACCCAGTACTTC. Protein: CASSGDRSGTQYF.

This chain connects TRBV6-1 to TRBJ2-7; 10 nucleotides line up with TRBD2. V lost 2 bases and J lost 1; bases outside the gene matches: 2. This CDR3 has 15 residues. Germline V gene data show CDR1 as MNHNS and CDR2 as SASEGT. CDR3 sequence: CASSELAGASYEQYF. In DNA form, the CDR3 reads TGTGCCAGCAGTGAACTAGCGGGAGCTTCCTACGAGCAGTACTTC.

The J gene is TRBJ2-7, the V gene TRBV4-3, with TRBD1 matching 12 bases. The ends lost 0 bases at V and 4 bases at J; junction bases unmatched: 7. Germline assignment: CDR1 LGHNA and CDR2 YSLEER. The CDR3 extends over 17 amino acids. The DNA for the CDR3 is TGCGCCAGCAGCCAAGATCTCGGGGGACAGGGGGCTTACGAGCAGTACTTC. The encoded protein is CASSQDLGGQGAYEQYF.

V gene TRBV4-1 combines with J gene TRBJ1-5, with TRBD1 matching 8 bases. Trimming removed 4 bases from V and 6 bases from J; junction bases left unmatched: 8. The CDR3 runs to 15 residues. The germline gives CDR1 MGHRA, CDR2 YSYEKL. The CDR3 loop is CASSRTGQGGQPQHF. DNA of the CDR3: TGCGCCAGCAGCCGGACTGGACAGGGCGGTCAGCCCCAGCATTTT.

CDR3 region: CASRDGTGANYGYTF. The DNA of the CDR3 is TGTGCCAGCAGAGACGGGACAGGGGCTAACTATGGCTACACCTTC. The gene calls are TRBV6-6 and TRBJ1-2, with 10 bases that match TRBD1. The J segment lost 0 bases and the V segment lost 6 bases, leaving 4 bases of the junction unmatched. CDR1 MNHNY and CDR2 SVGAGI come from the germline V gene (reference sequence). The CDR3 loop spans 15 amino acids.

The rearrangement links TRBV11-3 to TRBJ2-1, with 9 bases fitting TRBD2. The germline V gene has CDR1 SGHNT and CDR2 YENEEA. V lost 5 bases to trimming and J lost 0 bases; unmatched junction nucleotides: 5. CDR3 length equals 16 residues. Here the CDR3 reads CASSTPSGASYNEQFF. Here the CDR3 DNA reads TGTGCCAGCAGCACCCCTAGCGGGGCCTCCTACAATGAGCAGTTCTTC.

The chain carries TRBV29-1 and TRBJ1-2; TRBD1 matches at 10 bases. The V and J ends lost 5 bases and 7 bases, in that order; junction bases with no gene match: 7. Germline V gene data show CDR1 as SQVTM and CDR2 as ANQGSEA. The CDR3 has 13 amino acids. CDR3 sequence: CSVQTGGEVGYTF. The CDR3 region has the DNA TGCAGCGTTCAGACAGGGGGCGAGGTTGGCTACACCTTC.

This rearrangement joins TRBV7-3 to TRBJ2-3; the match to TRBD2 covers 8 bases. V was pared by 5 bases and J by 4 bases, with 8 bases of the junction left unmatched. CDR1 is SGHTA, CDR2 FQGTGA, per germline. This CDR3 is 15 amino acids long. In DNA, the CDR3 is TGTGCCAGCAGCCCCGGGACTAGTCTTTCAGATACGCAGTATTTT. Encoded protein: CASSPGTSLSDTQYF.

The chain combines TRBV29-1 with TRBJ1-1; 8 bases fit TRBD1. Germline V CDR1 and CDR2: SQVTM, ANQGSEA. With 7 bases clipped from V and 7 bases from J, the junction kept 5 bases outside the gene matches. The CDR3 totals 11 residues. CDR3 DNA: TGCAGCGGGACAGGGATAGATGAAGCTTTCTTT. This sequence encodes CSGTGIDEAFF. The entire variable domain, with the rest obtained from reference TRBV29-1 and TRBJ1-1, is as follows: SAVISQKPSRDICQRGTSLTIQCQVDSQVTMMFWYRQQPGQSLTLIATANQGSEATYESGFVIDKFPISRPNLTFSTLTVSNMSPEDSSIYLCSGTGIDEAFFGQGTRLTVV.

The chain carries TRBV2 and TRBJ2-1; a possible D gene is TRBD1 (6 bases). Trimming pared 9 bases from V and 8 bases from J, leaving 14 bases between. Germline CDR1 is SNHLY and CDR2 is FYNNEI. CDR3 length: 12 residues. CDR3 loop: CASNTGFDEQFF. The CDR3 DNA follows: TGTGCCAGTAACACAGGGTTCGATGAGCAGTTCTTC.

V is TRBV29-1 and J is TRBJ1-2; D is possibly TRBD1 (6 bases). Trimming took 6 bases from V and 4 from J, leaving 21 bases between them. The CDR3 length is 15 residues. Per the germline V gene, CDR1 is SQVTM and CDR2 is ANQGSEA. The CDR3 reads CSVLRTATRGYGYTF. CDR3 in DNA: TGCAGCGTGTTAAGGACAGCCACCCGGGGCTATGGCTACACCTTC.

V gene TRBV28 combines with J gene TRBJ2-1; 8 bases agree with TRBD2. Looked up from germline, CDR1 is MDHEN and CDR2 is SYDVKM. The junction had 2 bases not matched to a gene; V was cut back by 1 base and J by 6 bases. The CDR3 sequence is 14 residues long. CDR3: CASSLSSGFNEQFF. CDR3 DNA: TGTGCCAGCAGTTTATCTAGCGGGTTCAATGAGCAGTTCTTC.

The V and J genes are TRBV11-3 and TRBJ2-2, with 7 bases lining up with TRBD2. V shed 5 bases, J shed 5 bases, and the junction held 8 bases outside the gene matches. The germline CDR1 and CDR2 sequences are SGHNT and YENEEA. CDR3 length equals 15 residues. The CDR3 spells CASSLYGGGTGELFF. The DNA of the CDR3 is TGTGCCAGCAGCCTATACGGGGGAGGGACCGGGGAGCTGTTTTTT.

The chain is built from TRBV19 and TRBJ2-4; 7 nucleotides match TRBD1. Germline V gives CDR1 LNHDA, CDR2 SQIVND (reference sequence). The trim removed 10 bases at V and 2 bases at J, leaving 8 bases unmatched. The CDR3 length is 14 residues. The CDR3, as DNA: TGTGCCACTCGAGAACAGGGGTCCAAAAACATTCAGTACTTC. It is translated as CATREQGSKNIQYF.

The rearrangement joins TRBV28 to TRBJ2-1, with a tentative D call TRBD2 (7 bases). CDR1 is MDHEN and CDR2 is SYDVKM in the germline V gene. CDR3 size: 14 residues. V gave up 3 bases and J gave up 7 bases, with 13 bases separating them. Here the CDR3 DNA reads TGTGCCAGCAGTTTGGCGGGGGCGAGGAATGAGCAGTTCTTC. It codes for CASSLAGARNEQFF.

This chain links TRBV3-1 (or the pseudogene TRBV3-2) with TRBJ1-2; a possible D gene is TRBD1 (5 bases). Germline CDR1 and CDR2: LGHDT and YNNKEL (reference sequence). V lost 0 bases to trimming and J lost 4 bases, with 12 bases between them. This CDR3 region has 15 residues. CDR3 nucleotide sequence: TGTGCCAGCAGCCAAGATTTTGACAGTTCCTATGGCTACACCTTC. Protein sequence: CASSQDFDSSYGYTF.

The CDR3: CAISESASGGNEQFF. Written as DNA, the CDR3 is TGTGCCATCAGTGAGTCCGCCTCCGGGGGGAATGAGCAGTTCTTC. The chain uses TRBV10-3 and TRBJ2-1; TRBD2 aligns across 7 bases. V shed 0 bases and J 7 bases; nucleotides not matched to a gene: 6. The CDR3 totals 15 residues. Germline-derived CDR1 and CDR2 are ENHRY and SYGVKD.

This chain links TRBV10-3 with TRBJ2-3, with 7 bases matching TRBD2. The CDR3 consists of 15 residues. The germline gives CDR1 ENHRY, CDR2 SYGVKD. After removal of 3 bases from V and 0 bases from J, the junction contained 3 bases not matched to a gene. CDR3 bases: TGTGCCATCAGTGATTCGCGGGGGAGCACAGATACGCAGTATTTT. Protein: CAISDSRGSTDTQYF.

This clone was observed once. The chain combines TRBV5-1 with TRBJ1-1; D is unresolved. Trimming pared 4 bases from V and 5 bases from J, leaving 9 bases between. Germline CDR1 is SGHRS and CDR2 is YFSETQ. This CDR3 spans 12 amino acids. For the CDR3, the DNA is TGCGCCAGCAGCGAGGAGGGTACTGAAGCTTTCTTT. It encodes CASSEEGTEAFF.

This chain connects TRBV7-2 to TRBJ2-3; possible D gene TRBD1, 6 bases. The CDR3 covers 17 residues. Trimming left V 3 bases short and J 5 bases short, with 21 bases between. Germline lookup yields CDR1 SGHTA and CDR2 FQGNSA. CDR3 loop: CASSFLQGYRLRDTQYF. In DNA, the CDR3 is TGTGCCAGCAGCTTCCTACAGGGATACCGCCTACGAGATACGCAGTATTTT.

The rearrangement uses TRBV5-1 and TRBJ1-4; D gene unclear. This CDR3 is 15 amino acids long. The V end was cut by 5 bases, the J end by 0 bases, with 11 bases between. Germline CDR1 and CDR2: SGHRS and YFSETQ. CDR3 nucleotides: TGCGCCAGCAGATCTAATACTGCAACTAATGAAAAACTGTTTTTT. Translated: CASRSNTATNEKLFF.

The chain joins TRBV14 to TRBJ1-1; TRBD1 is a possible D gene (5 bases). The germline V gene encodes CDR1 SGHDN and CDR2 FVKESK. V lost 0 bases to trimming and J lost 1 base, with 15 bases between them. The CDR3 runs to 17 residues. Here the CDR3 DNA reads TGTGCCAGCAGCCAAGATATTGGAGGGGACCCGAACACTGAAGCTTTCTTT. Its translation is CASSQDIGGDPNTEAFF.

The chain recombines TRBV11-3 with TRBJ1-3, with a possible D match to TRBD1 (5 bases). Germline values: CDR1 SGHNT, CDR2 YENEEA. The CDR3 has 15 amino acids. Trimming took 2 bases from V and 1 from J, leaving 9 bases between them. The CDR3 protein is CASSLLSGSGNTIYF. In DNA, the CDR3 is TGTGCCAGCAGCTTACTATCAGGGTCTGGAAACACCATATATTTT.

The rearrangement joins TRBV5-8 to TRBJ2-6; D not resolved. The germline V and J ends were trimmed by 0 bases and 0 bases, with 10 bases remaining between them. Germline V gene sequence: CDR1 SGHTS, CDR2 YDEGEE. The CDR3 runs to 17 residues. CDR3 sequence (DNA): TGTGCCAGCAGCTTGGAACGCCGTAGCTCTGGGGCCAACGTCCTGACTTTC. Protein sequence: CASSLERRSSGANVLTF.

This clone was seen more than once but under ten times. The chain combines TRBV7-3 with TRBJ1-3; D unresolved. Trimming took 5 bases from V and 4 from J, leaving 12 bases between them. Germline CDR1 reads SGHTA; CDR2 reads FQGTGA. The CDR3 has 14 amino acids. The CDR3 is CASSRSGRGNTIYF. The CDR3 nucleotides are TGTGCCAGCAGCCGGAGTGGCAGAGGAAACACCATATATTTT.

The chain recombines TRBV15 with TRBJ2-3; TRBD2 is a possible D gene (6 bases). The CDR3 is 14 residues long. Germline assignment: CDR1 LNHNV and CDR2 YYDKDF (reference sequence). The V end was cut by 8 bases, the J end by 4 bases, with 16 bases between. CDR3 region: CATALGGTSDTQYF. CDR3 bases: TGTGCCACCGCTTTGGGCGGGACGTCAGATACGCAGTATTTT.